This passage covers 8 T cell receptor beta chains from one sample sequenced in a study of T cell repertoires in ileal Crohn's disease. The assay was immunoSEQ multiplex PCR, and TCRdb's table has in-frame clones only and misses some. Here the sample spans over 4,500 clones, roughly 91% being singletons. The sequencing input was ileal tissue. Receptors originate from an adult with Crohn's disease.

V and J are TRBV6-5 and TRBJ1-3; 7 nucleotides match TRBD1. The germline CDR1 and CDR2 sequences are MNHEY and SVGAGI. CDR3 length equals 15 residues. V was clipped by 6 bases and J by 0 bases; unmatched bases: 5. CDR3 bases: TGTGCCAGCAGGCGCACAGGGGACTCTGGAAACACCATATATTTT. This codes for CASRRTGDSGNTIYF.

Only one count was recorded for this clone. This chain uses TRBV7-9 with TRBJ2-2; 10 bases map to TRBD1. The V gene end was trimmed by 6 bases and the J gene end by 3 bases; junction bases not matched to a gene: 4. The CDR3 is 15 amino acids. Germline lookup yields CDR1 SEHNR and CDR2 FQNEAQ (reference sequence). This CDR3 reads CASRPGTGDTGELFF. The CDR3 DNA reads TGTGCCAGCAGGCCCGGGACAGGGGACACCGGGGAGCTGTTTTTT.

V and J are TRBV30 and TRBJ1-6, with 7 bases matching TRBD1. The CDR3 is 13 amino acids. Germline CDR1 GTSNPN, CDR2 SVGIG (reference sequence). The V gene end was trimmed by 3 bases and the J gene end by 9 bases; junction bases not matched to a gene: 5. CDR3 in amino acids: CAWSDAGGSPLHF. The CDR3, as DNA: TGTGCCTGGAGCGACGCAGGGGGTTCACCCCTCCACTTT.

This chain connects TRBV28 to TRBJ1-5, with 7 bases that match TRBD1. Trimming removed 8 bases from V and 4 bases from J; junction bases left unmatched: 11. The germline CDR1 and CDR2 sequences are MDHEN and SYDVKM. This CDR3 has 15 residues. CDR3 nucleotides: TGTGCCAGCGTGGGGGTTTACAGGGGTAATCAGCCCCAGCATTTT. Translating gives CASVGVYRGNQPQHF.

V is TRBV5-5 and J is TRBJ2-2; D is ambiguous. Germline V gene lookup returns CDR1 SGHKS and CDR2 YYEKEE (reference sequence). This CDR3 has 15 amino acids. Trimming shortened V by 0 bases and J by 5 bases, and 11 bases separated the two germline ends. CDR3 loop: CASSLVGVTTGELFF. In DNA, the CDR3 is TGTGCCAGCAGCTTGGTCGGAGTGACTACCGGGGAGCTGTTTTTT.

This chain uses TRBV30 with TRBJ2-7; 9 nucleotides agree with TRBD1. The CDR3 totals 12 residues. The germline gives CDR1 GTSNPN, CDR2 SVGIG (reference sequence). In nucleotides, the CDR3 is TGTGCTCCCAGGGACAGGGTCTACGAGCAGTACTTC. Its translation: CAPRDRVYEQYF.

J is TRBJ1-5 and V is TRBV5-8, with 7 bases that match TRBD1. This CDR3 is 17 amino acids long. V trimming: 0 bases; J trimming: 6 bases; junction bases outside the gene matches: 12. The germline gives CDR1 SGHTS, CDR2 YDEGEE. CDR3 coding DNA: TGTGCCAGCAGCTTGGGCCCGACAGGGTCGAGGGGTCAGCCCCAGCATTTT. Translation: CASSLGPTGSRGQPQHF.

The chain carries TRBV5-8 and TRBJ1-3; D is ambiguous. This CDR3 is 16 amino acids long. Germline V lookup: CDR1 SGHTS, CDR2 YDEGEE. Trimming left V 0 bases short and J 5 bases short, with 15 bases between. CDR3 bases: TGTGCCAGCAGCTTGGGACGGGTACCGTCTAGAAACACCATATATTTT. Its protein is CASSLGRVPSRNTIYF.